One sample yielded the 26 T cell receptor beta chains listed below, sequenced in a study of PD-1 blockade in mismatch repair-deficient tumors. Clones were sequenced by immunoSEQ multiplex PCR, and TCRdb holds only the in-frame ones, with some missing. Of around 37,000 clones in the sample, around four fifths were seen once. The sample in question was PBMCs, obtained roughly 40 weeks after starting pembrolizumab. The receptors derive from an adult with mismatch repair-deficient cancer.

This chain uses TRBV27 with TRBJ2-5; 7 bases align to TRBD2. Per the germline V gene, CDR1 is MNHEY and CDR2 is SMNVEV (reference sequence). The CDR3 runs 17 residues. Trimming cost V 2 bases and J 0 bases; bases outside gene matches: 9. The CDR3 sequence: CASSLSGAAGYQETQYF. CDR3 nucleotides: TGTGCCAGCAGTTTAAGTGGGGCAGCGGGGTACCAAGAGACCCAGTACTTC.

The genes are TRBV30 and TRBJ1-2, with 7 bases identical to TRBD1. The CDR3 covers 14 residues. CDR1 GTSNPN and CDR2 SVGIG come from the germline V gene (reference sequence). Trimming at V came to 6 bases and at J to 8 bases, leaving 15 bases not matched to a gene. The CDR3 coding sequence is TGTGCCTGCCCCGCAATTCACAGACAGGGCGGCTACACCTTC. Translating gives CACPAIHRQGGYTF.

This sequence joins TRBV5-4 and TRBJ1-1, with D uncertain. The germline V gene encodes CDR1 SGHNT and CDR2 YYREEE (reference sequence). The CDR3 length is 14 residues. Trimming took 4 bases from V and 4 from J, leaving 14 bases between them. The CDR3 DNA reads as TGTGCCAGCAGCCCGGGTCAGCCCGCCACTGAAGCTTTCTTT. Amino acids: CASSPGQPATEAFF. Together with reference TRBV5-4 and TRBJ1-1, the CDR3 gives the full variable domain: ETGVTQSPTHLIKTRGQQVTLRCSSQSGHNTVSWYQQALGQGPQFIFQYYREEENGRGNFPPRFSGLQFPNYSSELNVNALELDDSALYLCASSPGQPATEAFFGQGTRLTVV.

The chain carries TRBV7-9 and TRBJ2-7; D gene unclear. This CDR3 spans 12 amino acids. V dropped 2 bases and J dropped 3 bases, with 5 bases sitting between them. From germline, CDR1 is SEHNR and CDR2 FQNEAQ (reference sequence). In DNA form, the CDR3 reads TGTGCCAGCAGCTTAATCGTCTACGAGCAGTACTTC. Encoded protein: CASSLIVYEQYF.

The chain links TRBV2 to TRBJ1-4; maybe TRBD1 (5 bases). The V end was cut by 6 bases, the J end by 7 bases, with 12 bases between. Germline V gives CDR1 SNHLY, CDR2 FYNNEI. The CDR3 contains 13 residues. The CDR3 reads CASSKGPAEKLFF. The CDR3 coding sequence is TGTGCCAGCAGCAAGGGGCCAGCTGAAAAACTGTTTTTT. Complete variable domain (other parts from reference TRBV2 and TRBJ1-4): EPEVTQTPSHQVTQMGQEVILRCVPISNHLYFYWYRQILGQKVEFLVSFYNNEISEKSEIFDDQFSVERPDGSNFTLKIRSTKLEDSAMYFCASSKGPAEKLFFGSGTQLSVL.

CDR3 bases: TGTGCCAGCAGCCCCTCCGGGGTCCACGAGCAGTACTTC. Its protein product is CASSPSGVHEQYF. This rearrangement joins TRBV11-2 to TRBJ2-7; weak D call: TRBD2 (5 bases). The length of the CDR3 is 13 residues. The germline V gene has CDR1 SGHAT and CDR2 FQNNGV. V was pared by 5 bases and J by 5 bases, with 13 bases between.

The gene calls are TRBV6-5 and TRBJ1-1; D not certain. V lost 8 bases, J lost 9 bases, and 19 bases lay in between. Germline loops: CDR1 MNHEY, CDR2 SVGAGI. This CDR3 comprises 13 residues. CDR3 in amino acids: CASFGSRERQAFF. CDR3 DNA sequence: TGTGCCAGCTTCGGCTCGAGGGAGAGGCAAGCTTTCTTT.

The V call is TRBV11-3, the J call TRBJ2-1, with D possibly being TRBD2 (5 bases). The V and J ends lost 6 bases and 6 bases respectively, with 15 bases between them. The CDR3 consists of 14 residues. The germline V gene has CDR1 SGHNT and CDR2 YENEEA. The CDR3 DNA sequence: TGTGCCAGCAGTGTAGCGATTTCTCTCAATGAGCAGTTCTTC. It yields the protein CASSVAISLNEQFF.

The gene calls are TRBV5-1 and TRBJ1-3, with 7 bases lining up with TRBD1. Unmatched junction bases numbered 5, after V lost 3 bases and J lost 2 bases. The CDR3 spans 15 residues. CDR1 SGHRS and CDR2 YFSETQ come from the germline V gene. The chain's CDR3 is CASSWGTETGNTIYF. Here the CDR3 DNA reads TGCGCCAGCAGCTGGGGGACAGAAACTGGAAACACCATATATTTT.

The rearrangement uses TRBV9 and TRBJ1-4; unclear D gene. Germline loops: CDR1 SGDLS, CDR2 YYNGEE. V was pared by 4 bases and J by 8 bases, with 21 bases between. This CDR3 region has 16 residues. CDR3 DNA sequence: TGTGCCAGCAGCCCCACTGTTTCCGGGGTGAAGGAAAAACTGTTTTTT. Its translation: CASSPTVSGVKEKLFF.

The chain couples TRBV5-1 to TRBJ2-1; 10 bases agree with TRBD2. J gave up 8 bases and V 6 bases, and 8 bases lay outside the gene matches. This CDR3 is built from 14 residues. CDR1 SGHRS and CDR2 YFSETQ come from the germline V gene. The CDR3 DNA is TGCGCCAGCACCTCGACTAGCGGGTTAGATGAGCAGTTCTTC. Residues: CASTSTSGLDEQFF.

This clone has a handful of counts. The V call is TRBV5-1, the J call TRBJ2-7; maybe TRBD2 (5 bases). Per the germline V gene, CDR1 is SGHRS and CDR2 is YFSETQ. V lost 0 bases, J lost 3 bases, and 13 bases lay in between. The CDR3 extends over 15 amino acids. This chain's CDR3 is CASSLGEPSLYEQYF. In DNA form, the CDR3 reads TGCGCCAGCAGCTTGGGGGAGCCGTCCCTCTACGAGCAGTACTTC. The full variable domain, rest sourced from reference TRBV5-1 and TRBJ2-7, is KAGVTQTPRYLIKTRGQQVTLSCSPISGHRSVSWYQQTPGQGLQFLFEYFSETQRNKGNFPGRFSGRQFSNSRSEMNVSTLELGDSALYLCASSLGEPSLYEQYFGPGTRLTVT.

There are a few counts of this clone. This rearrangement joins TRBV28 to TRBJ1-2, with 9 nucleotides matching TRBD1. CDR3 length equals 14 residues. Germline values: CDR1 MDHEN, CDR2 SYDVKM. With V trimmed by 8 bases and J by 4 bases, 8 bases remained unmatched. The CDR3 coding sequence is TGTGCCAGCGGGAATACAGGGGGCGGCTATGGCTACACCTTC. Amino acid sequence: CASGNTGGGYGYTF.

The V call is TRBV19, the J call TRBJ2-1; 12 nucleotides line up with TRBD2. The CDR3 loop spans 15 amino acids. Germline assignment: CDR1 LNHDA and CDR2 SQIVND (reference sequence). V was pared by 7 bases and J by 7 bases, with 8 bases of the junction left unmatched. The CDR3 region is CASKPLTSGRNEQFF. The CDR3 DNA reads TGTGCCAGTAAGCCCTTAACTAGCGGGAGGAATGAGCAGTTCTTC.

This chain links TRBV28 with TRBJ2-6; TRBD1 might be the D (6 bases). The CDR3 runs 12 residues. From germline, CDR1 is MDHEN and CDR2 SYDVKM. The CDR3 loop is CPRGSGANVLTF. CDR3 coding DNA: TGTCCGAGGGGGTCTGGGGCCAACGTCCTGACTTTC.

The chain carries TRBV27 and TRBJ1-5, with 10 positions matching TRBD1. The trim removed 4 bases at V and 6 bases at J, leaving 6 bases unmatched. CDR1 is MNHEY, CDR2 SMNVEV, per germline (reference sequence). This CDR3 contains 15 residues. The CDR3: CASSSLTGGVQPQHF. The CDR3 nucleotides read TGTGCCAGCAGTTCGTTGACAGGGGGCGTTCAGCCCCAGCATTTT.

This clone was seen a few times. V gene TRBV6-4 combines with J gene TRBJ2-7; 7 nucleotides agree with TRBD1. The V gene's germline CDR1 is MRHNA and CDR2 SNTAGT. V lost 4 bases and J lost 1; bases outside the gene matches: 1. The CDR3 contains 13 residues. The CDR3 DNA reads TGTGCCAGCAGTGTGGGACAGTCCTACGAGCAGTACTTC. Protein sequence: CASSVGQSYEQYF.

The chain is built from TRBV5-1 and TRBJ1-4; TRBD1 agrees at 9 bases. J gave up 6 bases and V 4 bases, and 7 bases lay outside the gene matches. CDR1 is SGHRS and CDR2 is YFSETQ in the germline V gene. This CDR3 has 15 amino acids. CDR3 region: CASSQTGTGHEKLFF. The CDR3 DNA reads as TGCGCCAGCAGCCAAACCGGGACAGGGCATGAAAAACTGTTTTTT.

The genes are TRBV7-9 and TRBJ1-6; possibly TRBD1 for D (6 bases). Germline V gene data show CDR1 as SEHNR and CDR2 as FQNEAQ (reference sequence). The length of the CDR3 is 13 residues. The V end lost 2 bases, the J end lost 11 bases, and 10 bases lay between the germline ends. CDR3 in amino acids: CASSLQGTPPLHF. The CDR3 DNA sequence: TGTGCCAGCAGCTTACAGGGGACACCACCCCTCCACTTT.

This clone showed up just once. This sequence joins TRBV7-8 and TRBJ1-2; no reliable D call. Germline V CDR1 and CDR2: SGHVS, FQNEAQ. Between the trimmed V and J ends, which lost 4 bases and 8 bases, there was a span of 14 bases. The CDR3 contains 13 residues. In DNA, the CDR3 is TGTGCCAGCAGCTCCACGGGGTCCGGCGGCTACACCTTC. Its translation: CASSSTGSGGYTF.

The gene calls are TRBV6-5 and TRBJ2-3; 9 nucleotides align to TRBD1. This CDR3 region has 15 residues. Germline V gene lookup returns CDR1 MNHEY and CDR2 SVGAGI. V lost 5 bases, J lost 1 base, and 4 bases stayed unmatched. The CDR3 nucleotides read TGTGCCAGCAGTAGGGACAGGGTGGGCACAGATACGCAGTATTTT. As protein: CASSRDRVGTDTQYF.

In its sample, this clone was seen once. This rearrangement joins TRBV28 to TRBJ2-2; 11 bases line up with TRBD2. CDR1 and CDR2 from the germline V gene are MDHEN and SYDVKM. The CDR3 extends over 16 amino acids. Unmatched junction bases numbered 6, after V lost 7 bases and J lost 2 bases. The CDR3 DNA follows: TGTGCCAGCACCCCCGGACTAGCGGGTAACACCGGGGAGCTGTTTTTT. This codes for CASTPGLAGNTGELFF.

The chain links TRBV1 to TRBJ1-2; the D segment call TRBD1 is taken from the table without a DNA check. TRBV1 is a documented pseudogene. The CDR3 extends over 14 amino acids. In nucleotides, the CDR3 is TGCACCAGCAGCCAGGCAGGGTCGGACTATGGCTACACCTTC. Protein sequence: CTSSQAGSDYGYTF.

The rearrangement links TRBV5-1 to TRBJ1-2, with D possibly matching TRBD1 (5 bases). There are 14 residues in the CDR3. V was trimmed by 4 bases and J by 3 bases, leaving 13 bases between them. The germline gives CDR1 SGHRS, CDR2 YFSETQ. Here the CDR3 DNA reads TGCGCCAGCAGCCAACAGGTGACGGACTATGGCTACACCTTC. It specifies CASSQQVTDYGYTF.

CDR3 sequence reads: CASSLVAGAFTDTQYF. The DNA for the CDR3 is TGTGCCAGCAGCTTAGTCGCGGGAGCCTTCACAGATACGCAGTATTTT. The V and J genes are TRBV7-2 and TRBJ2-3, with TRBD2 identical over 7 bases. Per the germline V gene, CDR1 is SGHTA and CDR2 is FQGNSA. This CDR3 has 16 amino acids. Trimming cost V 1 base and J 2 bases; bases outside gene matches: 6.

The V and J genes are TRBV5-1 and TRBJ1-2; TRBD1 matches 10 bases. Looked up from germline, CDR1 is SGHRS and CDR2 is YFSETQ. The CDR3 runs 14 residues. The V segment lost 0 bases and the J segment 8 bases; nucleotides outside the gene matches: 4. CDR3 in amino acids: CASSLGGTGDGYTF. In DNA, the CDR3 is TGCGCCAGCAGCTTGGGAGGGACAGGGGACGGCTACACCTTC.